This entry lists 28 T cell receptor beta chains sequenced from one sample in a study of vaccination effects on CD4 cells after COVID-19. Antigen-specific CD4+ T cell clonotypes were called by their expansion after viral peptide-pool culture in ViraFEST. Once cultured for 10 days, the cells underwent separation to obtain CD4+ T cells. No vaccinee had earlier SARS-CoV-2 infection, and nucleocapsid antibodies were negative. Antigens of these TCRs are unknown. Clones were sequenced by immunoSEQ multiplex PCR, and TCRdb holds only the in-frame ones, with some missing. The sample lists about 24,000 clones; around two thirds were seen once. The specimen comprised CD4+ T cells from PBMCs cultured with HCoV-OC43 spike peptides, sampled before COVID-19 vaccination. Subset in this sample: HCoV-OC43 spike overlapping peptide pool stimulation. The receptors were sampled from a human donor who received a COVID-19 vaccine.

CDR3 in DNA: TGTGCCAGCAGAGAGGGAGCTGGGGCCAACGTCCTGACTTTC. Translated, it gives CASREGAGANVLTF. This chain links TRBV6-6 with TRBJ2-6; tentative D call: TRBD2 (5 bases). From germline, CDR1 is MNHNY and CDR2 SVGAGI (reference sequence). Trimming left V 6 bases short and J 2 bases short, with 8 bases between. The CDR3 has 14 residues.

As DNA, the CDR3 is TGTGCCTCGAGGGGGGGGCTTAGCTACAATGAGCAGTTCTTC. Protein: CASRGGLSYNEQFF. The genes are TRBV6-5 and TRBJ2-1; perhaps TRBD2 as D (7 bases). Trimming cost V 11 bases and J 3 bases, with 17 bases left between them. The CDR3 length is 14 residues. The V gene's germline CDR1 is MNHEY and CDR2 SVGAGI.

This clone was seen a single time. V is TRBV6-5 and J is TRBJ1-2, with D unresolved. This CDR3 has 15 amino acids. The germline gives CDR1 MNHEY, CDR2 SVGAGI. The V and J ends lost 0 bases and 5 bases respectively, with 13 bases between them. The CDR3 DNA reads TGTGCCAGCAGTTACTCCCTGGGGAGCAATTATGGCTACACCTTC. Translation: CASSYSLGSNYGYTF.

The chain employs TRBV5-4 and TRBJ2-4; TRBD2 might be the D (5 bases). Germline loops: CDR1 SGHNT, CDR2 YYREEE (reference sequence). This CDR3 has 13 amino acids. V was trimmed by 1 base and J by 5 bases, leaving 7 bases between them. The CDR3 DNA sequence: TGTGCCAGCAGCTTGTACGGGGAAAACATTCAGTACTTC. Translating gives CASSLYGENIQYF. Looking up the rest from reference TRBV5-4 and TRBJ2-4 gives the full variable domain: ETGVTQSPTHLIKTRGQQVTLRCSSQSGHNTVSWYQQALGQGPQFIFQYYREEENGRGNFPPRFSGLQFPNYSSELNVNALELDDSALYLCASSLYGENIQYFGAGTRLSVL.

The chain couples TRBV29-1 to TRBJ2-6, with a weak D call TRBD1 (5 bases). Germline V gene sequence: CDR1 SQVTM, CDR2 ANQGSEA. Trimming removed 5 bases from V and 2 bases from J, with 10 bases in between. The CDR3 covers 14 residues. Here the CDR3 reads CSVRGFAGANVLTF. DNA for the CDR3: TGCAGCGTTAGGGGATTCGCTGGGGCCAACGTCCTGACTTTC.

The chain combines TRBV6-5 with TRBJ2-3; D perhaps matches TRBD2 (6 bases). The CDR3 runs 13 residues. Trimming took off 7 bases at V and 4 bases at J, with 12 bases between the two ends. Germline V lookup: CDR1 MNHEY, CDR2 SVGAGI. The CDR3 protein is CASTRPGADTQYF. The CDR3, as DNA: TGTGCCAGCACGAGGCCGGGGGCAGATACGCAGTATTTT.

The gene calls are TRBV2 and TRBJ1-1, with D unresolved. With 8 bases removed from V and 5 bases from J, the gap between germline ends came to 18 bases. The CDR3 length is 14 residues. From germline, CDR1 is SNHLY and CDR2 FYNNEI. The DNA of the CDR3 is TGTGCCAGCCGCACTGTTGGGGAAGGAACTGAAGCTTTCTTT. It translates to CASRTVGEGTEAFF.

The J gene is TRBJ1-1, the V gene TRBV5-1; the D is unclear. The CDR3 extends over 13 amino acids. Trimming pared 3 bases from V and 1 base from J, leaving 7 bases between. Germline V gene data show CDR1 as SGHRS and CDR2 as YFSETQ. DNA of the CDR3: TGCGCCAGCAGCTCCGGGTCGAACACTGAAGCTTTCTTT. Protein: CASSSGSNTEAFF. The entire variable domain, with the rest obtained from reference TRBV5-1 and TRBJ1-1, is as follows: KAGVTQTPRYLIKTRGQQVTLSCSPISGHRSVSWYQQTPGQGLQFLFEYFSETQRNKGNFPGRFSGRQFSNSRSEMNVSTLELGDSALYLCASSSGSNTEAFFGQGTRLTVV.

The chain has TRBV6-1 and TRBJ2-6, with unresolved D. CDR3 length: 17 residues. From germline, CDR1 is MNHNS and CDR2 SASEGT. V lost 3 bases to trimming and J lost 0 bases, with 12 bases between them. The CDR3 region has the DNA TGTGCCAGCAGTGATCCGACCGCGCCCTCTGGGGCCAACGTCCTGACTTTC. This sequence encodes CASSDPTAPSGANVLTF.

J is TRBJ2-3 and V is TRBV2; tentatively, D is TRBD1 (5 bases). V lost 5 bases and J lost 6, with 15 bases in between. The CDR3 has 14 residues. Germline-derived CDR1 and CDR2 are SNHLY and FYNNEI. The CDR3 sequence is CASSFSGRLDTQYF. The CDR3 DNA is TGTGCCAGCAGTTTCTCAGGGCGGTTGGATACGCAGTATTTT.

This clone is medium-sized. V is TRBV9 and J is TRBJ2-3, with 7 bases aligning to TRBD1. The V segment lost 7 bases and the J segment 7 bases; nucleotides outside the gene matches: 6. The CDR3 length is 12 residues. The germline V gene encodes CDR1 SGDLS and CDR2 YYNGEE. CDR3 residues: CASGTDDYTQYF. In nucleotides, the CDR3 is TGTGCCAGCGGGACAGACGATTATACGCAGTATTTT.

CDR3 amino acids: CASSLGDTDTQYF. Here the CDR3 DNA reads TGTGCCAGCAGTTTGGGTGACACAGATACGCAGTATTTT. The chain has TRBV12-3 or TRBV12-4 and TRBJ2-3; no firm D call. Trimming cost V 3 bases and J 2 bases, with 6 bases left between them. The CDR3 covers 13 residues.

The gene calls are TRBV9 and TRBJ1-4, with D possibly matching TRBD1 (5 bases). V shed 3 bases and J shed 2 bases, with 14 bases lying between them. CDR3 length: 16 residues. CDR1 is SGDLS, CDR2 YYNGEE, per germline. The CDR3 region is CASSAGGGRTNEKLFF. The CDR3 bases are TGTGCCAGCAGCGCGGGGGGGGGTAGGACTAATGAAAAACTGTTTTTT.

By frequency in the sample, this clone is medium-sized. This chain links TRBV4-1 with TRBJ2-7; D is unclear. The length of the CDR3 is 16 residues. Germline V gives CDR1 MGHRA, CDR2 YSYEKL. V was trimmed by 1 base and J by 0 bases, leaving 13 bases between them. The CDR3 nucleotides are TGCGCCAGCAGCCAAGGTACGCTCAGCTACTCCTACGAGCAGTACTTC. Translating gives CASSQGTLSYSYEQYF.

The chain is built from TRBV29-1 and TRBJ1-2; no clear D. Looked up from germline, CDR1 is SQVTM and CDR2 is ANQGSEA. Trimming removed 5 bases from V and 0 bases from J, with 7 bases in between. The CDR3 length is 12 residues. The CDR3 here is CSVTKANYGYTF. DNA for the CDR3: TGCAGCGTTACCAAGGCTAACTATGGCTACACCTTC.

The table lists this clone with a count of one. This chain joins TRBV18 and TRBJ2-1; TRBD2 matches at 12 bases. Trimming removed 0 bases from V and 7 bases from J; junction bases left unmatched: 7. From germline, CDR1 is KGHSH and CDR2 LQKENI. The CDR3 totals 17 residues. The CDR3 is CASSPPETSGGGNEQFF. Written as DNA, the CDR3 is TGTGCCAGCTCACCACCGGAGACTAGCGGGGGAGGGAATGAGCAGTTCTTC.

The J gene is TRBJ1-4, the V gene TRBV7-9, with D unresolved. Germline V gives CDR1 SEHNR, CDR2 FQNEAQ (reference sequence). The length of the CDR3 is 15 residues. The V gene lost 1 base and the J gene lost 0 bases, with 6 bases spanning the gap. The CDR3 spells CASSLGVATNEKLFF. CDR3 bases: TGTGCCAGCAGCTTAGGGGTTGCAACTAATGAAAAACTGTTTTTT.

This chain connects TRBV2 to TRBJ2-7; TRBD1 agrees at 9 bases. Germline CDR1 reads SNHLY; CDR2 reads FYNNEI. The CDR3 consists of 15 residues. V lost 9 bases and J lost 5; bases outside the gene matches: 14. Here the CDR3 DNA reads TGTGCCAGAACCTCCTCCGGGACAGGGTACAACGAGCAGTACTTC. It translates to CARTSSGTGYNEQYF.

DNA of the CDR3: TGCGCCAGCCGGACAGGGTTCGACTCCTACGAGCAGTACTTC. It encodes CASRTGFDSYEQYF. The chain carries TRBV5-1 and TRBJ2-7, with 8 bases matching TRBD1. V shed 7 bases and J 0 bases; nucleotides not matched to a gene: 6. Germline V lookup: CDR1 SGHRS, CDR2 YFSETQ. The CDR3 consists of 14 residues. Using reference TRBV5-1 and TRBJ2-7 for the parts outside the CDR3, the full variable domain is KAGVTQTPRYLIKTRGQQVTLSCSPISGHRSVSWYQQTPGQGLQFLFEYFSETQRNKGNFPGRFSGRQFSNSRSEMNVSTLELGDSALYLCASRTGFDSYEQYFGPGTRLTVT.

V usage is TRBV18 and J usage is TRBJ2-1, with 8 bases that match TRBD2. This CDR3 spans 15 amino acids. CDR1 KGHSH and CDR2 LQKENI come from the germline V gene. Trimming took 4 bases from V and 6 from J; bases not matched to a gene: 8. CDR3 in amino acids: CASSLTGGQGNEQFF. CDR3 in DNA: TGTGCCAGCTCACTAACGGGAGGGCAGGGCAATGAGCAGTTCTTC.

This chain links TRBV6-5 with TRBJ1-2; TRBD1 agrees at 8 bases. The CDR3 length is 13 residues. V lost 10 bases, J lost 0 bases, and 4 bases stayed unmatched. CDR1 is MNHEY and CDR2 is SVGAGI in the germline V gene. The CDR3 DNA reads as TGTGCCACCATACAGGGGGCTAACTATGGCTACACCTTC. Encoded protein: CATIQGANYGYTF.

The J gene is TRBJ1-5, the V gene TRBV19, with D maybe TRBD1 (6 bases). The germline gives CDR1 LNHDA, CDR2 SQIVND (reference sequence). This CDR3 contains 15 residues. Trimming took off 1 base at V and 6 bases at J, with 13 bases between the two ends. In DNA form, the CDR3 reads TGTGCCAGTAGTATAGCCCACAGGGCTCCTCAGCCCCAGCATTTT. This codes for CASSIAHRAPQPQHF.

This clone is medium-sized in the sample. The CDR3 loop is CATSRGGRDYNEQFF. The CDR3 nucleotides are TGTGCCACCAGTCGGGGGGGCCGAGACTACAATGAGCAGTTCTTC. The rearrangement links TRBV24-1 to TRBJ2-1, with 8 bases aligning to TRBD2. This CDR3 region has 15 residues. Germline loops: CDR1 KGHDR, CDR2 SFDVKD. J was trimmed by 3 bases and V by 6 bases; bases with no gene match: 6.

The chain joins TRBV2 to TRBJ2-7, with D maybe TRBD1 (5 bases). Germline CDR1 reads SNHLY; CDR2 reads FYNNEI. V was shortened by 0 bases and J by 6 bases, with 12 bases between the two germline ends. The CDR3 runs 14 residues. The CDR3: CASSEALPQGEQYF. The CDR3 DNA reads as TGTGCCAGCAGTGAAGCCTTGCCCCAGGGCGAGCAGTACTTC.

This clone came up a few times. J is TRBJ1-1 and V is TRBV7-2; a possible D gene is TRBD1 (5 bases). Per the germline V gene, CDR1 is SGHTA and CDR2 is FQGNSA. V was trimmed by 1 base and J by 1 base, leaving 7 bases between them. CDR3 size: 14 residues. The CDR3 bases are TGTGCCAGCAGCTTAGAGGGGTCGAACACTGAAGCTTTCTTT. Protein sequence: CASSLEGSNTEAFF.

CDR3 loop: CASSSQGTSTQEQYF. The CDR3 DNA sequence: TGTGCCAGCTCATCCCAGGGTACTAGTACGCAAGAGCAGTACTTC. The rearrangement links TRBV18 to TRBJ2-7; D may correspond to TRBD1 or TRBD2 (5 bases each). Germline V CDR1 and CDR2: KGHSH, LQKENI. The CDR3 extends over 15 amino acids. Trimming took 5 bases from V and 7 from J, leaving 21 bases between them.

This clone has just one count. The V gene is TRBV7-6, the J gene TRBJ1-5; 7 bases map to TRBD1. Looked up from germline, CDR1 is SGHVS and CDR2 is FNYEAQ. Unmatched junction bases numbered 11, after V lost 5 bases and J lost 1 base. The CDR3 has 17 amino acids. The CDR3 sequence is CASSLGTRGQSNQPQHF. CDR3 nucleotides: TGTGCCAGCAGCCTAGGGACGAGGGGGCAGAGCAATCAGCCCCAGCATTTT. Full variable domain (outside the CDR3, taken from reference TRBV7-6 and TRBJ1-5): GAGVSQSPRYKVTKRGQDVALRCDPISGHVSLYWYRQALGQGPEFLTYFNYEAQQDKSGLPNDRFSAERPEGSISTLTIQRTEQRDSAMYRCASSLGTRGQSNQPQHFGDGTRLSIL.

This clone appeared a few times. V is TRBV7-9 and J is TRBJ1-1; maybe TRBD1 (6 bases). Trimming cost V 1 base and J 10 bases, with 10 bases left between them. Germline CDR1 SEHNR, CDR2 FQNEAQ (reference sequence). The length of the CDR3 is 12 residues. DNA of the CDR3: TGTGCCAGCAGCTTAGAGGGCAGGGGAGCTTTCTTT. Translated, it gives CASSLEGRGAFF.